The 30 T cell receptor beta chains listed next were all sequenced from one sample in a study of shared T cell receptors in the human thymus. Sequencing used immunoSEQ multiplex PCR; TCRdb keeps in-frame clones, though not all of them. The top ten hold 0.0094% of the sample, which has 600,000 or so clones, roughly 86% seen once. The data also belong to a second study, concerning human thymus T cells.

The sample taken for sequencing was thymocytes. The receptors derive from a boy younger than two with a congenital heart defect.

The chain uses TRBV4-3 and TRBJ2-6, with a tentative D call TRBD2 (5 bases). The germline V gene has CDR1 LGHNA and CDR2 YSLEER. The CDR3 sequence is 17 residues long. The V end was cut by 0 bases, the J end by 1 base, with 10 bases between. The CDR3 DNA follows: TGCGCCAGCAGCCAAGATCTGCGGGCTTCTGGGGCCAACGTCCTGACTTTC. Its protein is CASSQDLRASGANVLTF.

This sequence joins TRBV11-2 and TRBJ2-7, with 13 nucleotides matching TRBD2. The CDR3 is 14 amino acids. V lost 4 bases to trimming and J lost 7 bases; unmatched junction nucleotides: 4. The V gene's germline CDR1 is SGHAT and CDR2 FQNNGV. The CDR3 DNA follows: TGTGCCAGCAGCTCACTAGCGGGAGGGGGGGAGCAGTACTTC. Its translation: CASSSLAGGGEQYF.

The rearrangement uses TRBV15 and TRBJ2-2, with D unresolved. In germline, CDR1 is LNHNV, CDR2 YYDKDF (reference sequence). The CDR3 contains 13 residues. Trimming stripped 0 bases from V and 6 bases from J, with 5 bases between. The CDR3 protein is CATSRELAGELFF. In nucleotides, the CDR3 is TGTGCCACCAGCAGAGAGCTAGCCGGGGAGCTGTTTTTT.

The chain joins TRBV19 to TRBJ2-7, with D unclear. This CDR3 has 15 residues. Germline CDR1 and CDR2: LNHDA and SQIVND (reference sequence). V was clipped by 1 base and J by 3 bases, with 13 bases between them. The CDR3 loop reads CASSIATTGVYEQYF. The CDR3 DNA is TGTGCCAGTAGTATAGCAACTACCGGAGTCTACGAGCAGTACTTC.

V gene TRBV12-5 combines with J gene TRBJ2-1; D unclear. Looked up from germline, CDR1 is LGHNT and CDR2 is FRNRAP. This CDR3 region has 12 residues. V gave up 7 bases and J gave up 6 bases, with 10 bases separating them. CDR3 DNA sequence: TGTGCTAGTGCCCTGGGCCGCAATGAGCAGTTCTTC. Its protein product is CASALGRNEQFF.

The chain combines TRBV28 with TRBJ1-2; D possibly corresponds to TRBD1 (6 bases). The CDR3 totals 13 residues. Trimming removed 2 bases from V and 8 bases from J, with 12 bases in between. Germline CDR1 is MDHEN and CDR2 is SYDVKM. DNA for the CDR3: TGTGCCAGCAGTTTACCTGGACAGCGGGGCTACACCTTC. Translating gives CASSLPGQRGYTF.

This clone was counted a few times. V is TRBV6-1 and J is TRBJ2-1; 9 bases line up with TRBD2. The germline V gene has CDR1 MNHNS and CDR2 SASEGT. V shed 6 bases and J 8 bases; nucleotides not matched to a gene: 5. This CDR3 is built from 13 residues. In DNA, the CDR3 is TGTGCCAGCAGGCGCGGGAGGGATCATGAGCAGTTCTTC. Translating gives CASRRGRDHEQFF.

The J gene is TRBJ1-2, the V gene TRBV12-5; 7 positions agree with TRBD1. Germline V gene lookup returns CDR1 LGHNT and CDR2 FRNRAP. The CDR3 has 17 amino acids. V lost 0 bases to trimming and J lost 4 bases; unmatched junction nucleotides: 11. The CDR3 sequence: CASGLVNPQGQGYGYTF. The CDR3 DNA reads TGTGCTAGTGGTTTGGTAAACCCACAGGGGCAGGGCTATGGCTACACCTTC.

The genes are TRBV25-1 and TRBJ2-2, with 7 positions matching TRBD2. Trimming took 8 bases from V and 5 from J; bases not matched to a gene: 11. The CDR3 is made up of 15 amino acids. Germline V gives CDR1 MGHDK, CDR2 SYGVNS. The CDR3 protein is CASGTRDYNTGELFF. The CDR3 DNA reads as TGTGCCAGCGGAACCCGGGACTATAATACCGGGGAGCTGTTTTTT.

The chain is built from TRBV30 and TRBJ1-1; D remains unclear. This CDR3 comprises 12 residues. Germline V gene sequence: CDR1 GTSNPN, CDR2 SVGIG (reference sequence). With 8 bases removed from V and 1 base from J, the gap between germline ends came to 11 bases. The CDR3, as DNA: TGTGCCGGCAACCCAAGGAACACTGAAGCTTTCTTT. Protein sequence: CAGNPRNTEAFF.

CDR3 sequence: CASSRSLAGGGEQYF. The DNA for the CDR3 is TGTGCCAGCAGTCGTAGTTTGGCGGGGGGAGGCGAGCAGTACTTC. The gene calls are TRBV4-2 and TRBJ2-7; 8 bases are shared with TRBD2. Germline trimming cut 6 bases from V and 6 bases from J; bases unmatched to any gene: 13. The CDR3 has 15 amino acids. Germline CDR1 LGHNA, CDR2 YNFKEQ.

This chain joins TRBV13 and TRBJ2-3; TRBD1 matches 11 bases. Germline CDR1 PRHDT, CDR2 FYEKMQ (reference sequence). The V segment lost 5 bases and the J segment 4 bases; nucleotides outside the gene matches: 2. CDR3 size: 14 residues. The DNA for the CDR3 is TGTGCCAGCAGCGTGGACAGGGGGCCAGATACGCAGTATTTT. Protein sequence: CASSVDRGPDTQYF.

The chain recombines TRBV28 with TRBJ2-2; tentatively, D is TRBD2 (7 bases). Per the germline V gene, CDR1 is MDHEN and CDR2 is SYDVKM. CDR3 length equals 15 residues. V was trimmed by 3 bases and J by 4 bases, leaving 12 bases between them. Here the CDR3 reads CASSFRGGSTGELFF. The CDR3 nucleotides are TGTGCCAGCAGTTTTAGGGGGGGGAGCACCGGGGAGCTGTTTTTT.

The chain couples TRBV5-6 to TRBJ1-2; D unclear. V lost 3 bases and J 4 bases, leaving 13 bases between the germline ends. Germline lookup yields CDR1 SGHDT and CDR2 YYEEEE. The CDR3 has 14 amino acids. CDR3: CASSSRLRLYGYTF. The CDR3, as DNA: TGTGCCAGCAGCTCCCGTCTCAGACTCTATGGCTACACCTTC.

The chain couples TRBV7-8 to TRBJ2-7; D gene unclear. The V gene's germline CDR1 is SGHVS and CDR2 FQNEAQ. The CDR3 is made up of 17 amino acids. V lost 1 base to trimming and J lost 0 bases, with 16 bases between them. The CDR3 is CASSLGDPSLGSYEQYF. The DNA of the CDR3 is TGTGCCAGCAGCTTAGGCGATCCTAGTCTGGGCTCCTACGAGCAGTACTTC. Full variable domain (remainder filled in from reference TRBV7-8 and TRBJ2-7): GAGVSQSPRYKVAKRGQDVALRCDPISGHVSLFWYQQALGQGPEFLTYFQNEAQLDKSGLPSDRFFAERPEGSVSTLKIQRTQQEDSAVYLCASSLGDPSLGSYEQYFGPGTRLTVT.

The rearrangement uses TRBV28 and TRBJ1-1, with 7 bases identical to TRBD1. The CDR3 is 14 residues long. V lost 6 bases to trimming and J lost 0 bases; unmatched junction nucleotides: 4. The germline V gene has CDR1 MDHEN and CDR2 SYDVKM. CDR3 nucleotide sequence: TGTGCCAGCAGCACACAGGGGATGAACACTGAAGCTTTCTTT. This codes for CASSTQGMNTEAFF.

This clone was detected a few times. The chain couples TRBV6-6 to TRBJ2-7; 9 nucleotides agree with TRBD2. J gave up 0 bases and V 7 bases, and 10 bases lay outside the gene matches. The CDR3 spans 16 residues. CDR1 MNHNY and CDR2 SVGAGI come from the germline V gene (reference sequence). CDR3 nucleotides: TGTGCCAGCACTACCGACCTAGCGGGGTCCTCCTACGAGCAGTACTTC. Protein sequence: CASTTDLAGSSYEQYF.

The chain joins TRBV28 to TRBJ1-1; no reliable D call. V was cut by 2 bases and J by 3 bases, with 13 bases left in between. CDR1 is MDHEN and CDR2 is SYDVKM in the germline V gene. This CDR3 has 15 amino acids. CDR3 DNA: TGTGCCAGCAGTTTAGCCCCCGGCAGGTACACTGAAGCTTTCTTT. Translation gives CASSLAPGRYTEAFF.

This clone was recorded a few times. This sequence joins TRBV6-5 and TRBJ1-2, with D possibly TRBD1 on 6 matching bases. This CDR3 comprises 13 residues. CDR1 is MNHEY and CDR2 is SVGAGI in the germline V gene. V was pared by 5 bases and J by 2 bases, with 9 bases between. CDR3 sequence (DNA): TGTGCCAGCAGTATAACAGGGAACTATGGCTACACCTTC. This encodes CASSITGNYGYTF.

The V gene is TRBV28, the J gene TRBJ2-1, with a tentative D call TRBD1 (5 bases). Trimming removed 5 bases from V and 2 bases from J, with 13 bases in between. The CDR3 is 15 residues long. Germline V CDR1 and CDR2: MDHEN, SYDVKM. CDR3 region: CASSNDRHAYNEQFF. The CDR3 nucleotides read TGTGCCAGCAGTAACGACAGACATGCCTACAATGAGCAGTTCTTC. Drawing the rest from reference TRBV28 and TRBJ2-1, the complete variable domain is DVKVTQSSRYLVKRTGEKVFLECVQDMDHENMFWYRQDPGLGLRLIYFSYDVKMKEKGDIPEGYSVSREKKERFSLILESASTNQTSMYLCASSNDRHAYNEQFFGPGTRLTVL.

The CDR3 DNA is TGTGCCAGCTCACCCGGACAGGCCCCTTCCTACGAGCAGTACTTC. This gives the protein CASSPGQAPSYEQYF. The chain is built from TRBV18 and TRBJ2-7, with 7 bases lining up with TRBD1. This CDR3 comprises 15 residues. Germline V lookup: CDR1 KGHSH, CDR2 LQKENI. With V trimmed by 3 bases and J by 1 base, 6 bases remained unmatched.

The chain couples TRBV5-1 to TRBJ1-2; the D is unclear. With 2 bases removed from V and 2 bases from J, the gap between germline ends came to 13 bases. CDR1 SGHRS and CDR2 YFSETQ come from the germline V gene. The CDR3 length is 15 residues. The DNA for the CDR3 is TGCGCCAGCAGCTTCCTAAAGGGAGGAAACTATGGCTACACCTTC. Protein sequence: CASSFLKGGNYGYTF.

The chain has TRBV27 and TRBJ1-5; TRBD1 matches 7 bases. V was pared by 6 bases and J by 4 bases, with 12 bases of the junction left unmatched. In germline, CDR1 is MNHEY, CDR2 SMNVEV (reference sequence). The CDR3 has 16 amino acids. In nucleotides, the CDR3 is TGTGCCAGCAGACCCCGACAGGGCCCCCTAAATCAGCCCCAGCATTTT. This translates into CASRPRQGPLNQPQHF.

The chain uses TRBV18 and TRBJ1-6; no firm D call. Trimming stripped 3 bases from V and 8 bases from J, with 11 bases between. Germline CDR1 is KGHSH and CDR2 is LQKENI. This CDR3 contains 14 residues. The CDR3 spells CASSPLGFYSPLHF. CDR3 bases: TGTGCCAGCTCACCTCTAGGTTTTTATTCACCCCTCCACTTT.

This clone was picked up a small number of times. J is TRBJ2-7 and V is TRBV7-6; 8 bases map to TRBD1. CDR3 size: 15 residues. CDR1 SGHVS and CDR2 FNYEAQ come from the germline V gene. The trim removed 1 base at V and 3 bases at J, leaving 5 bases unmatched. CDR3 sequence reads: CASSLGAGGFYEQYF. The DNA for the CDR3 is TGTGCCAGCAGCTTAGGAGCAGGGGGCTTCTACGAGCAGTACTTC.

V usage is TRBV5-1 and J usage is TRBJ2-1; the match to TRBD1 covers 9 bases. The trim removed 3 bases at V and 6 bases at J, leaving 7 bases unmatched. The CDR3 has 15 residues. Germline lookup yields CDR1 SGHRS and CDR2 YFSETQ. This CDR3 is CASSSPGQGCNEQFF. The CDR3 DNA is TGCGCCAGCAGCTCGCCCGGACAGGGGTGCAATGAGCAGTTCTTC.

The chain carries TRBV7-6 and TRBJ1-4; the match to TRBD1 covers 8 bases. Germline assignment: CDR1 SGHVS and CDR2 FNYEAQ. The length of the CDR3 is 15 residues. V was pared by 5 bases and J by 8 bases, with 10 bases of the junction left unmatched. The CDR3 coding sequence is TGTGCCAGCAGCCCGGACAGGGATTTGAGAGAAAAACTGTTTTTT. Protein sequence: CASSPDRDLREKLFF.

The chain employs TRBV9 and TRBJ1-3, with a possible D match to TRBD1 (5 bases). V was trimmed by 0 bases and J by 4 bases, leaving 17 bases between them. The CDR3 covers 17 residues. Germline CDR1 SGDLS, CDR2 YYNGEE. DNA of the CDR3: TGTGCCAGCAGCGTAGATATTCGGACCGGGGGAGGAAACACCATATATTTT. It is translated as CASSVDIRTGGGNTIYF. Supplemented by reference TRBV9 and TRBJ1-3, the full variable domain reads DSGVTQTPKHLITATGQRVTLRCSPRSGDLSVYWYQQSLDQGLQFLIQYYNGEERAKGNILERFSAQQFPDLHSELNLSSLELGDSALYFCASSVDIRTGGGNTIYFGEGSWLTVV.

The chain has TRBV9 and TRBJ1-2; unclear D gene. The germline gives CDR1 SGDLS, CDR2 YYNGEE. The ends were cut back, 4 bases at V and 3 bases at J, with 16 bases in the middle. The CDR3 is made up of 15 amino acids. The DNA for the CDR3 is TGTGCCAGCAGCCCAACTGGAGTCAACCACTATGGCTACACCTTC. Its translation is CASSPTGVNHYGYTF.

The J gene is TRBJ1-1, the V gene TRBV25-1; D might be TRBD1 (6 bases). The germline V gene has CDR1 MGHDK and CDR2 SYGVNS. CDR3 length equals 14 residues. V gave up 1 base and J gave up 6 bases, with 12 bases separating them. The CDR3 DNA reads TGTGCCAGCAGTGAATTTGGGGGGGCCCCTGAAGCTTTCTTT. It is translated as CASSEFGGAPEAFF.